The rows below give T cell receptor beta chains drawn from one sample of a study of CD8+CD57+ T cells in acquired aplastic anemia. TCRdb re-called the reads with MiXCR, one entry per CDR3 protein. The repertoire holds 150,000 to 180,000 distinct CDR3 sequences, 40% to 65% seen once, with over 9.5% in the top ten. Sequencing input: sorted CD4+, CD8+, or CD8+CD57+ T cells (not recorded which) from PBMCs. Receptors were obtained from a human donor with aplastic anemia. Each CDR3 is given with its conserved first and last residue. The D gene is left open where the match is weak. Where a row states a size, it is once, few, many or the class of an expanded clone; other rows omit it.

d_call j_call clone_size v_call cdr3_nt cdr3_aa
- TRBJ1-1 - TRBV10-3 TGTGCCACCGGGAAGACGGGGGGGGTAGGGACTGGAGCTTTCTTT CATGKTGGVGTGAFF
TRBD1 TRBJ1-6 - TRBV2 TGTGCCAGCAGATATACCCAGGGGGCTCAAACCCTCCACTTT CASRYTQGAQTLHF
- TRBJ2-4 - TRBV7-2 TGTGCCAGCAGCGCCGTGGGGGGTGACATTCAGTACTTC CASSAVGGDIQYF
- TRBJ1-3 - TRBV2 TGTGCCAGCAGTGAGCAGGGACCGTCCTCTGGAAACACCATATATTTT CASSEQGPSSGNTIYF
- TRBJ2-5 few TRBV2 TGTGCCAGCAGTGGTTTCAGGAGCCAAGAGACCCAGTACTTC CASSGFRSQETQYF
TRBD1 TRBJ2-7 - TRBV10-2 TGCGCCAGCAGGAAGGGACAGGGATCCGAGCAGTACTTC CASRKGQGSEQYF
- TRBJ2-1 many TRBV10-3 TGTGCCATCAGTGAGAGGTCTAGCGATGCCCCCTACAATGAGCAGTTCTTC CAISERSSDAPYNEQFF
TRBD1 TRBJ1-2 - TRBV10-3 TGTGCCAGCAGTGGACAGACAGGGGCGGTAGGTTTCGACTATGGCTACACCTTC CASSGQTGAVGFDYGYTF
- TRBJ1-1 - TRBV4-2 TGTGCCAGCAGTCGGCAGAACACTGAAGCTTTCTTT CASSRQNTEAFF
- TRBJ2-7 few TRBV6-6 TGTGCCAGCAGGTCATCGGACTTC CASRSSDF
- TRBJ1-6 - TRBV10-2 TGCGCCAGCAGAGTGTGGAATTCACCCCTCCACTTT CASRVWNSPLHF
- TRBJ2-1 - TRBV9 TGTGCCAGCAGCGTGCAGGGGAACAATGAGCAGTTCTTC CASSVQGNNEQFF
- TRBJ2-1 - TRBV7-3 TGTGCCAGCAGCTTAATGGCAGACCTCTCCTACAATGAGCAGTTCTTC CASSLMADLSYNEQFF
TRBD1 TRBJ1-2 many TRBV14 TGTGCCAGCAGCCAGAGGGACAGTCCACTATCTAACTATGGCTACACCTTC CASSQRDSPLSNYGYTF
TRBD2 TRBJ2-3 - TRBV29-1 TGCAGCGTTGAGGGGACTAGCACAGATACGCAGTATTTC CSVEGTSTDTQYF
- TRBJ1-2 few TRBV2 TGTGCCAGCAGTCAATCCTTCCCCAAGGATACCTTC CASSQSFPKDTF
TRBD1 TRBJ2-1 - TRBV5-6 TGTGCCAGCAGCTTAAAGGGGGCTCACAATGAGCAGTTCTTC CASSLKGAHNEQFF